A selection of T cell receptor beta chains follows, all from one sample in a study of blood T cell repertoires in COVID-19. Repertoires were generated with immunoSEQ multiplex PCR, while TCRdb's copy carries only in-frame clones and drops some. The table records approximately 360,000 clones, nearly 90% of them present only once. Sequenced input: peripheral blood. The origin of the receptors is a man in his late teens or twenties with active or convalescent COVID-19. The CDR3 runs from the conserved cysteine through the conserved F or W. D genes are given only for firm matches. Clone size is shown for a subset of rows, as once, few, many or a class of expanded clone.

clone_size,d_call,v_call,j_call,cdr3_nt,cdr3_aa
.,.,TRBV27,TRBJ1-6,TGTGCCAGCAGTTTGGAGGCAGGCGGAAGGAATTCACCCCTCCACTTT,CASSLEAGGRNSPLHF
.,.,TRBV7-3,TRBJ1-6,TGTGCCAGCAGCTTATCCCCACGGGGGAATTCACCCCTCCACTTT,CASSLSPRGNSPLHF
few,.,TRBV9,TRBJ1-3,TGTGCCAGCAGCGTAGCTGTTTCTGGAAACACCATATATTTT,CASSVAVSGNTIYF
.,.,TRBV28,TRBJ1-6,TGTGCCAGCAGTTTGCGGGGGGATCTTTTTCCCCTCCACTTT,CASSLRGDLFPLHF
.,TRBD1,TRBV4-3,TRBJ1-1,TGCGCCAGCAGCCAAGATATTTTTGAGGGGGCCACTGAAGCTTTCTTT,CASSQDIFEGATEAFF
few,.,TRBV2,TRBJ1-1,TGTGCCAGCAGGCTAGACGCGAACACTGAAGCTTTCTTT,CASRLDANTEAFF
.,TRBD2,TRBV7-2,TRBJ2-1,TGTGCCAGCAGCAAATCACAGACTAGCGGGACTGAGCAGTTCTTC,CASSKSQTSGTEQFF
.,.,TRBV7-9,TRBJ1-4,TGTGCCAGCAGGGGGAGGGAGGATGGAAAACTGTTTTTT,CASRGREDGKLFF
few,.,TRBV6-5,TRBJ1-3,TGTGCCAGCAGTTACAGCGGTGGAAACACCATATATTTT,CASSYSGGNTIYF
.,.,TRBV14,TRBJ2-3,TGTGCCAGCAGCCCCTGGGTAGGGAGCCCGACGAGAACGCAGTATTTT,CASSPWVGSPTRTQYF
.,TRBD2,TRBV14,TRBJ2-1,TGTGCCAGCAGCCAAGGGGTTAGCGGGATCTACAATGAGCAGTTCTTC,CASSQGVSGIYNEQFF
.,.,TRBV10-1,TRBJ1-5,TGCGCCAGCACTAAGGGGTATAGCAATCAGCCCCAGCATTTT,CASTKGYSNQPQHF
.,TRBD2,TRBV18,TRBJ2-2,TGTGCCAGCTCACCAAGACTAGCGGGATCGAACACCGGGGAGCTGTTTTTT,CASSPRLAGSNTGELFF
.,.,TRBV11-3,TRBJ2-7,TGTGCCAGCAGCCCCCTCAGGAGGGGTGGCCACGAGCAGTACTTC,CASSPLRRGGHEQYF
.,.,TRBV4-1,TRBJ1-2,TGCGCCAGCAGCCAAGAAGACAGGAACTATGGCTACACCTTC,CASSQEDRNYGYTF
.,TRBD2,TRBV4-1,TRBJ2-2,TGCGCCAGCAGCCATCGGAGCGGGGGGAACACCGGGGAGCTGTTTTTT,CASSHRSGGNTGELFF
.,.,TRBV28,TRBJ2-7,TGTGCCAGCAGTGACTCCTCCTACGAGCAGTACTTC,CASSDSSYEQYF
once,TRBD2,TRBV3-1/TRBV3-2,TRBJ2-7,TGTGCCAGCAGCCAATCAATAGCGGGAGGGCTAACCTACGAGCAGTACTTC,CASSQSIAGGLTYEQYF
.,.,TRBV19,TRBJ1-4,TGTGCCAGTAGTACACCGAGGGGGAACAATGAAAAACTGTTTTTT,CASSTPRGNNEKLFF
.,.,TRBV6-5,TRBJ1-5,TGTGCCAGTCCGCCAGCGGAGTATAGCAATCAGCCCCAGCATTTT,CASPPAEYSNQPQHF
.,.,TRBV9,TRBJ2-5,TGTGCCAGCAGCGTAGCGGGAGACGAGACCCAGTACTTC,CASSVAGDETQYF
.,.,TRBV4-3,TRBJ1-2,TGCGCCAGCAGCCAAAAATGGTCGGGGTACTATGGCTACACCTTC,CASSQKWSGYYGYTF
.,.,TRBV27,TRBJ1-2,TGTGCCAGCAGCGGGACTAACTATGGCTACACCTTC,CASSGTNYGYTF
.,TRBD1,TRBV18,TRBJ2-7,TGTGCCAGCTCCCAGGGGGCTACCTCCTACGAGCAGTACTTC,CASSQGATSYEQYF
once,.,TRBV27,TRBJ2-1,TGTGCCAGCAGATGGGGGCATAGCTCCTACAATGAGCAGTTCTTC,CASRWGHSSYNEQFF
.,TRBD1,TRBV19,TRBJ2-7,TGTGCCAGTAGTAGACAGGGTATCGACGAGCAGTACTTC,CASSRQGIDEQYF
.,.,TRBV15,TRBJ1-3,TGTGCCACCAGCAGGGAGACTAGCGTCGGAAACACCATATATTTT,CATSRETSVGNTIYF
.,.,TRBV3-1/TRBV3-2,TRBJ2-1,TGTGCCAGCAGCCAAGGGTTTAGCGGCCCCTACAATGAGCAGTTCTTC,CASSQGFSGPYNEQFF
.,.,TRBV7-3,TRBJ2-3,TGTGCCAGCAGCTTCGGACAGTTGGATACGCAGTATTTT,CASSFGQLDTQYF
.,TRBD2,TRBV18,TRBJ2-3,TGTGCCAGCTCACCATTGGCGGGAGGTTTCACAGATACGCAGTATTTT,CASSPLAGGFTDTQYF
.,TRBD1,TRBV4-3,TRBJ1-1,TGCGCCAGCAGCCAAGATCTTGGAGGGACAGGGAACACTGAAGCTTTCTTT,CASSQDLGGTGNTEAFF
.,.,TRBV3-1/TRBV3-2,TRBJ1-2,TGTGCCAGCAGCCCGACAGAGAACTATGGCTACACCTTC,CASSPTENYGYTF
.,.,TRBV11-2,TRBJ1-5,TGTGCCAGCAGCTCAGGGCCTTATCAGCCCCAGCATTTT,CASSSGPYQPQHF
.,.,TRBV5-1,TRBJ2-3,TGCGCCAGCAGCTTTACGGAGGGCACAGATACGCAGTATTTT,CASSFTEGTDTQYF
.,TRBD2,TRBV4-3,TRBJ2-1,TGCGCCAGCAGCGTGTGGACTAGCGGCAACAATGAGCAGTTCTTC,CASSVWTSGNNEQFF
.,TRBD2,TRBV6-2/TRBV6-3,TRBJ2-1,TGTGCCAGCAGTCCCGGACTAGCGGGGGGCAAAAGGTACAATGAGCAGTTCTTC,CASSPGLAGGKRYNEQFF
.,.,TRBV4-3,TRBJ1-2,TGCGCCAGCAGCCCACATCAACAGAGCGGCTATGACTACACCTTC,CASSPHQQSGYDYTF
.,.,TRBV5-1,TRBJ1-1,TGCGCCAGCAGCTTGTCCTCGTCGGGTTTTACTGAAGCTTTCTTT,CASSLSSSGFTEAFF
few,.,TRBV6-5,TRBJ2-7,TGTGCCAGCACCACCCCCGGAGGCTACGAGCAGTACTTC,CASTTPGGYEQYF
.,TRBD1,TRBV27,TRBJ2-7,TGTGCCAGCAGTTCGCCCGGGACAGGGGTATACGAGCAGTACTTC,CASSSPGTGVYEQYF
.,TRBD2,TRBV7-9,TRBJ2-7,TGTGCCTCGCGCCCTGGGACTAGCGGGAGCGGGGGGCTCTACGAGCAGTACTTC,CASRPGTSGSGGLYEQYF
many,TRBD1,TRBV7-9,TRBJ2-7,TGTGCCAGCAGCTCACAGGGGTTGGAGAGCATCTACTTC,CASSSQGLESIYF
.,.,TRBV7-2,TRBJ2-7,TGTGCCAGCAGCTTTTCTGTGACAACCTACGAGCAGTACTTC,CASSFSVTTYEQYF
.,TRBD1,TRBV7-3,TRBJ2-7,TGTGCCAGCAGCCCGGGGACAGGGGCGGTAAGCTCCTACGAGCAGTACTTC,CASSPGTGAVSSYEQYF
.,.,TRBV6-1,TRBJ1-2,TGTGCCAGCAGTGAAGCAGGGGGCTATGGCTACACCTTC,CASSEAGGYGYTF
.,.,TRBV18,TRBJ1-1,TGTGCCAGCTCACCTATCACCGGGGGAAAGAACACTGAAGCTTTCTTT,CASSPITGGKNTEAFF
.,TRBD2,TRBV7-2,TRBJ2-1,TGTGCCAGCAGAAAGAAAGGCGGGGGGCCTACCCTGAATGAGCAGTTCTTC,CASRKKGGGPTLNEQFF
.,.,TRBV7-3,TRBJ2-5,TGTGCCAGCAGCCCTAGTGGACGGGGGGAGACCCAGTACTTC,CASSPSGRGETQYF
.,.,TRBV19,TRBJ1-2,TGTGCCAGTAGTCGGGTCGACTATGGCTACACCTTC,CASSRVDYGYTF
.,TRBD1,TRBV7-3,TRBJ2-1,TGTGCCAGCAGCAGACAGGGGGCGGGCAATGAGCAGTTCTTC,CASSRQGAGNEQFF
few,TRBD1,TRBV3-1/TRBV3-2,TRBJ2-7,TGTGCCAGCAGCCAATCCGACAGGGCCTACGAGCAGTACTTC,CASSQSDRAYEQYF
.,TRBD1,TRBV6-5,TRBJ1-1,TGTGCCAGCAAAACAGGGGTTGGCACTGAAGCTTTCTTT,CASKTGVGTEAFF
.,.,TRBV24-1,TRBJ1-1,TGTGCCACCCGCCGGGACTCGAACACTGAAGCTTTCTTT,CATRRDSNTEAFF
.,.,TRBV6-4,TRBJ1-4,TGTGCCAGCACCTACCCGGGTTTTGGAAAACTGTTTTTT,CASTYPGFGKLFF
.,.,TRBV6-1,TRBJ1-4,TGTGCCAGCAGTGAAAGACGACAGAACGAAAAACTGTTTTTT,CASSERRQNEKLFF
.,.,TRBV28,TRBJ1-2,TGTGCCAGCAGTTCTTCAGTTTCCTATGGCTACACCTTC,CASSSSVSYGYTF
.,.,TRBV6-5,TRBJ1-5,TGTGCCAGCAGGAACAGGTATAATCAGCCCCAGCATTTT,CASRNRYNQPQHF
.,TRBD1,TRBV6-5,TRBJ1-5,TGTGCCAGCAGTTACGACAGGGGAAGCAATCAGCCCCAGCATTTT,CASSYDRGSNQPQHF